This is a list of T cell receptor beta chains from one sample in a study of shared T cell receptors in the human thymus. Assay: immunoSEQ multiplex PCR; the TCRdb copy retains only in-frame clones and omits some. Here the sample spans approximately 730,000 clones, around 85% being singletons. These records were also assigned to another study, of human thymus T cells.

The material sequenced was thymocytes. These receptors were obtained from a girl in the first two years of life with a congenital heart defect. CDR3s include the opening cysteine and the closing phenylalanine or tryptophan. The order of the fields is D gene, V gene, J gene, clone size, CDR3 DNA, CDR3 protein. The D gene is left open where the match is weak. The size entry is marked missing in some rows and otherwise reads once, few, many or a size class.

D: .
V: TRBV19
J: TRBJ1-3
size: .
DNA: TGTGCCAGTAGTATTGGGGCAGAGAGCTCTGGAAACACCATATATTTT
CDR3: CASSIGAESSGNTIYF

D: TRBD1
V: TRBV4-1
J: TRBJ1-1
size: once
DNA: TGCGCCAGCAGCCCGAGACACACAGGGGAATTCATGAACACTGAAGCTTTCTTT
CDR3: CASSPRHTGEFMNTEAFF

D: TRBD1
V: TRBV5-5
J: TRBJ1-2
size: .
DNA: TGTGCCAGCAGCTTCTTGGAAATAACGGAGACAGGGGACCCTCGCTATGGCTACACCTTC
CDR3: CASSFLEITETGDPRYGYTF

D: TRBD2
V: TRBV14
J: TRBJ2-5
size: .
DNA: TGTGCCAGCAGCCAAGTTTTTCCCGGGACTAGGGAGACCCAGTACTTC
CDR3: CASSQVFPGTRETQYF

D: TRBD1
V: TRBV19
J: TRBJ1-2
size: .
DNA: TGTGCCAGTAGTATAGATTACGGGACAGATAACTATGGCTACACCTTC
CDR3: CASSIDYGTDNYGYTF

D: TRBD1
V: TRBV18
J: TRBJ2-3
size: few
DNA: TGTGCCAGCTCACTATCGTCAGGGGGACACGTCGCAGATACGCAGTATTTT
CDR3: CASSLSSGGHVADTQYF

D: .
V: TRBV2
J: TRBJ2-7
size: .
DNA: TGTGCCAGCAGTGTTGGGCAGGTAATTGGCGAGCAGTACTTC
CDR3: CASSVGQVIGEQYF

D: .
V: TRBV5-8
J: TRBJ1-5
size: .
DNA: TGTGCCAGCAGCTTTCGGGGGAATCAGCCCCAGCATTTT
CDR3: CASSFRGNQPQHF

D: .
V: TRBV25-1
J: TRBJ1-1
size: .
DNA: TGTGCCAGCAGTGAATGGGGAGATTTGAACACTGAAGCTTTCTTT
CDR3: CASSEWGDLNTEAFF

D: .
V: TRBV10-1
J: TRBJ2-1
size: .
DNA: TGCGCCAGCAGTGAGTCGATAGTCTGGGGCCTTGAGCAGTTCTTC
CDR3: CASSESIVWGLEQFF

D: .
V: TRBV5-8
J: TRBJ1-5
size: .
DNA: TGTGCCAGCAGCTTGTGGGCAGGGAATCAGCCCCAGCATTTT
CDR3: CASSLWAGNQPQHF

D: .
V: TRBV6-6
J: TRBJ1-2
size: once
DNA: TGTGCCAGCAGCCCGACAGGCTATGGCTACACCTTC
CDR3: CASSPTGYGYTF

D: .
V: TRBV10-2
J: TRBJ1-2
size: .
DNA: TGCGCCAGCAGGTCGACAGGAACAACGTCTCATAACTATGGCTACACCTTC
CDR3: CASRSTGTTSHNYGYTF

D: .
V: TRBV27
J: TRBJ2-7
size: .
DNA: TGTGCCAGCAGTTTATCGGGGCATTCCTACGAGCAGTACTTC
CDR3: CASSLSGHSYEQYF

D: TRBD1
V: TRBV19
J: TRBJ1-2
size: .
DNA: TGTGCCAGTAGTCGCGTAAAGTGCAGGGGGCCTTATAGCTACACCTTC
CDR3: CASSRVKCRGPYSYTF

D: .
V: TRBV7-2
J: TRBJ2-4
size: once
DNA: TGTGCCAGCACCTCCCATGACGGGGGTGACAACATTCAGTACTTC
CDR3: CASTSHDGGDNIQYF

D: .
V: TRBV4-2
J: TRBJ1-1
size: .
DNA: TGTGCCAGCAGCCCACCAGGCACTGAAGCTTTCTTT
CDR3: CASSPPGTEAFF

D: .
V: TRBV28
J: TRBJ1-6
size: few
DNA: TGTGCCAGCAGTTTATGCGCGGAACAGGGCAGAGGGAGCTCCTATAATTCACCCCTCCACTTT
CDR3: CASSLCAEQGRGSSYNSPLHF

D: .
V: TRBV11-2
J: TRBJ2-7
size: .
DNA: TGTGCCAGCAGCTTATCTGGTTTGGACAGCTCCTACGAGCAGTACTTC
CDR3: CASSLSGLDSSYEQYF

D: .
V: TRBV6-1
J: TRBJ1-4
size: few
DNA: TGTGCCAGCAGTGCATCAGACAGTGCTAACTCAACTAATGAAAAACTGTTTTTT
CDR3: CASSASDSANSTNEKLFF

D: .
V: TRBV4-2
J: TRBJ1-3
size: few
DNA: TGTGCCAGCAGCCCCGACCCAGAAAGAGGGTTCACCTCTGGAAACACCATATATTTT
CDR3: CASSPDPERGFTSGNTIYF

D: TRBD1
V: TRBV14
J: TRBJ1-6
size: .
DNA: TGTGCCAGCAGCCTGGACAGGGGGTTATTACATAATTCACCCCTCCACTTT
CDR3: CASSLDRGLLHNSPLHF